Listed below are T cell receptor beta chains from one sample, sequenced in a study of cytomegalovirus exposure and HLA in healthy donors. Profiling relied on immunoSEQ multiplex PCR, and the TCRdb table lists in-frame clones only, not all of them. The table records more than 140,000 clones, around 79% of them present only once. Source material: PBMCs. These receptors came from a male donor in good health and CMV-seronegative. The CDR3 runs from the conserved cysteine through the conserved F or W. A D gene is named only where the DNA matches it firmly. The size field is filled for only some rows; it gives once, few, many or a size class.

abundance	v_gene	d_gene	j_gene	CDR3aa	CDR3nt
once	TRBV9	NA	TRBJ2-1	CASSSPAEQFF	TGTGCCAGCTCTAGTCCGGCTGAGCAGTTCTTC
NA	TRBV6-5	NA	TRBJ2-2	CASSYSTGLARGELFF	TGTGCCAGCAGTTACTCGACCGGTCTAGCGCGCGGGGAGCTGTTTTTT
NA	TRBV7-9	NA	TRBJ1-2	CSSSRDTYGYTF	TGTTCCAGCAGCCGTGACACCTATGGCTACACCTTC
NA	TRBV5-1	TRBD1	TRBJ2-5	CASSLRQGTSGETQYF	TGCGCCAGCAGCTTGCGACAGGGGACCTCAGGGGAGACCCAGTACTTC
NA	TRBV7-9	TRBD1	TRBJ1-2	CASSFANRGSHYGYTF	TGTGCCAGCAGCTTCGCAAACAGGGGTTCACACTATGGCTACACCTTC
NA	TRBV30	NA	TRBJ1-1	CAWSVVSVRTGLTEAFF	TGTGCCTGGAGTGTTGTATCCGTGAGGACGGGACTCACTGAAGCTTTCTTT
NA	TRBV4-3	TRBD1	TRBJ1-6	CASSPGTGEVNSPLHF	TGCGCCAGCAGCCCTGGGACAGGGGAGGTTAATTCACCCCTCCACTTT
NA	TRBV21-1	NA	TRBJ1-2	CASIDQDGYTF	TGTGCCAGCATCGACCAGGATGGCTACACCTTC
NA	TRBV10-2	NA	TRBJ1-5	CASREIGGWYQPQHF	TGCGCCAGCAGAGAGATAGGGGGTTGGTATCAGCCCCAGCATTTT
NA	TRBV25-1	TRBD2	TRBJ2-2	CASSDDAGGGNTGELFF	TGTGCCAGCAGTGACGACGCGGGAGGAGGAAACACCGGGGAGCTGTTTTTT
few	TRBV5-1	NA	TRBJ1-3	CASSGGNTIYF	TGCGCCAGCAGCGGCGGAAACACCATATATTTT
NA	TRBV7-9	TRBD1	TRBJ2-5	CASSPGTGSLAQYF	TGTGCCAGCAGCCCCGGGACAGGGTCCTTGGCCCAGTACTTC
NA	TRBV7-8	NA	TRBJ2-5	CASRQIRGASETQYF	TGTGCCAGCAGACAAATCCGGGGGGCTAGTGAGACCCAGTACTTC
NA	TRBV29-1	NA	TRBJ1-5	CSVGGQYGDQPQHF	TGCAGCGTTGGAGGGCAATACGGGGATCAGCCCCAGCATTTT
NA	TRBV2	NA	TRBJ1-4	CASRKSTVLGTNEKLFF	TGTGCCAGCAGGAAATCGACAGTTCTGGGAACTAATGAAAAACTGTTTTTT
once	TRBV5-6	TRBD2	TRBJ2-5	CASSLSLAGVQETQYF	TGTGCCAGCAGCTTGTCGCTAGCGGGGGTTCAAGAGACCCAGTACTTC
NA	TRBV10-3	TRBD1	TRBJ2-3	CAISPSHPGQGRVWSDTQYF	TGTGCCATCAGTCCGTCCCATCCGGGACAGGGCCGTGTTTGGTCGGATACGCAGTATTTT
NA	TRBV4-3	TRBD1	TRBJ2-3	CASSQGGGVADTQYF	TGCGCCAGCAGCCAAGGAGGGGGCGTAGCAGATACGCAGTATTTT
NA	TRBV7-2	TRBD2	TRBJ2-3	CASSSSAGGTDTQYF	TGTGCCAGCAGCTCGTCAGCGGGAGGGACAGATACGCAGTATTTT
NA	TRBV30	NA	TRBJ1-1	CAWSAGNVRRRNTEAFF	TGTGCCTGGAGTGCGGGGAATGTGAGAAGAAGAAACACTGAAGCTTTCTTT
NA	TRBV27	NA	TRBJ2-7	CASRFVGEVTYEQYF	TGTGCCAGCCGATTTGTGGGTGAGGTTACTTACGAGCAGTACTTC
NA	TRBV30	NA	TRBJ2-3	CAAQAQGSGTQYF	TGTGCCGCCCAAGCGCAGGGTTCGGGTACGCAGTATTTT
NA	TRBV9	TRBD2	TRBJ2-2	CASSVGLAGGVNTGELFF	TGTGCCAGCAGCGTGGGACTAGCGGGGGGAGTTAACACCGGGGAGCTGTTTTTT
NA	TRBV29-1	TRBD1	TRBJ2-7	CSVARTGTEQYF	TGCAGCGTAGCTCGGACAGGGACCGAGCAGTACTTC
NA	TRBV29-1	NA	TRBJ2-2	CSVGVGPGELFF	TGCAGCGTGGGAGTAGGGCCCGGGGAGCTGTTTTTT